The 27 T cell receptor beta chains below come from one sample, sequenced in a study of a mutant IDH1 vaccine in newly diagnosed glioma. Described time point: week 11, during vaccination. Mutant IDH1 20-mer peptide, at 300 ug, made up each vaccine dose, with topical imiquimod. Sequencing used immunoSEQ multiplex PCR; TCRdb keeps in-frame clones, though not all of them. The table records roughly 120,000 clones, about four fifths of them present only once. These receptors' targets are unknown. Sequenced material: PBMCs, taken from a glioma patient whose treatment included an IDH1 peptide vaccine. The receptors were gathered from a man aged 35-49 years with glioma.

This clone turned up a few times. The CDR3 here is CASSSGLDTEAFF. CDR3 nucleotide sequence: TGTGCCAGCAGCTCGGGACTCGACACTGAAGCTTTCTTT. V and J are TRBV5-5 and TRBJ1-1; tentatively, D is TRBD1 (5 bases). The CDR3 sequence is 13 residues long. Between the trimmed V and J ends, which lost 3 bases and 3 bases, there was a span of 9 bases. The germline CDR1 and CDR2 sequences are SGHKS and YYEKEE (reference sequence).

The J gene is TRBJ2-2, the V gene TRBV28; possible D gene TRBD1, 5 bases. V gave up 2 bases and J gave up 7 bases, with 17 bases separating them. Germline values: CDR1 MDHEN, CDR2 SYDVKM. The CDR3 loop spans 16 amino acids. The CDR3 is CASSLDGQGTVGELFF. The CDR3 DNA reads TGTGCCAGCAGTTTAGACGGGCAGGGAACAGTCGGGGAGCTGTTTTTT.

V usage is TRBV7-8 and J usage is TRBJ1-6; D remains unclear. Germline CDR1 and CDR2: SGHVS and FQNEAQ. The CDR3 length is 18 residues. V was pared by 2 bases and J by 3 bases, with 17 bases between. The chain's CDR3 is CASSLSILLSDYNSPLHF. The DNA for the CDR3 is TGTGCCAGCAGCTTATCAATACTCTTATCGGACTATAATTCACCCCTCCACTTT.

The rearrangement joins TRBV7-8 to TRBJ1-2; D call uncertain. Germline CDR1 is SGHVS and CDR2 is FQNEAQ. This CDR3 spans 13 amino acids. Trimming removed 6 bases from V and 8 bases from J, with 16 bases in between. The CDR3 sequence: CASSRSPRKGYTF. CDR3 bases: TGTGCCAGCAGTAGAAGCCCTAGGAAAGGCTACACCTTC.

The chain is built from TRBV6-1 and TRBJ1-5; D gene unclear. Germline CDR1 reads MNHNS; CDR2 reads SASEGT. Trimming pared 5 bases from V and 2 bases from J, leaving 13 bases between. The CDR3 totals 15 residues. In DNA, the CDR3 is TGTGCCAGCAGTCCTCAGGACCGGGGCAATCAGCCCCAGCATTTT. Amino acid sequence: CASSPQDRGNQPQHF.

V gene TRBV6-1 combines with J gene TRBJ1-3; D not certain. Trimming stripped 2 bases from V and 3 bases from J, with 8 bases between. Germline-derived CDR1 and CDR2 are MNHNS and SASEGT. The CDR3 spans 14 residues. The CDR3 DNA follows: TGTGCCAGCAGTGAATGGAGGTTTGGAAACACCATATATTTT. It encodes CASSEWRFGNTIYF.

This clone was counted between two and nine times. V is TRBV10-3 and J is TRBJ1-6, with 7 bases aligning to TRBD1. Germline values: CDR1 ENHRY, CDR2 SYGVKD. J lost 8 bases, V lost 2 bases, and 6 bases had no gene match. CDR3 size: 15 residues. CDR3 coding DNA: TGTGCCATCAGTGAGGCGGGACAGCCGTATTCACCCCTCCACTTT. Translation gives CAISEAGQPYSPLHF.

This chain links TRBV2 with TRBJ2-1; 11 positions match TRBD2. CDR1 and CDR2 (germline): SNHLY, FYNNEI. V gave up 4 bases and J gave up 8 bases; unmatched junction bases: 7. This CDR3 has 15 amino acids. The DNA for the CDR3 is TGTGCCAGCAGTGGTAGCGGGAGGGTGAAAGATGAGCAGTTCTTC. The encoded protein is CASSGSGRVKDEQFF.

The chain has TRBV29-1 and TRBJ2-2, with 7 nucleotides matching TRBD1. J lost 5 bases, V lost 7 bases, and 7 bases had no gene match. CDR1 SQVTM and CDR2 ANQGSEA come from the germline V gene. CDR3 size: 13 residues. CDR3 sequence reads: CSAQTGRTGELFF. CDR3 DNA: TGCAGCGCTCAGACAGGGCGGACCGGGGAGCTGTTTTTT.

CDR3 residues: CASSLGMGPEGNEQFF. CDR3 coding DNA: TGTGCCAGCAGCTTAGGTATGGGGCCCGAGGGGAATGAGCAGTTCTTC. V and J are TRBV7-2 and TRBJ2-1; D may correspond to TRBD1 or TRBD2 (5 bases each). Germline V gene data show CDR1 as SGHTA and CDR2 as FQGNSA. Deletions cut 1 base from V and 7 bases from J, with 17 bases between. The CDR3 totals 16 residues.

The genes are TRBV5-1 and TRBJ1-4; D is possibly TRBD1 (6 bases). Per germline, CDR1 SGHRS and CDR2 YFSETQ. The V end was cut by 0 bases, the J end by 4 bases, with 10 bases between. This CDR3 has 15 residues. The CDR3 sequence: CASSLAGHRNEKLFF. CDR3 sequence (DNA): TGCGCCAGCAGCTTGGCGGGACACCGTAATGAAAAACTGTTTTTT.

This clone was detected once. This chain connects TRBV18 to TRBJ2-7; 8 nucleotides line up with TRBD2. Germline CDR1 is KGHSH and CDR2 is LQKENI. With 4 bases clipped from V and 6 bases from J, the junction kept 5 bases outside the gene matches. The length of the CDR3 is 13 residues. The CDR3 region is CASSQGLAGEQYF. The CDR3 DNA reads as TGTGCCAGCTCACAGGGTCTAGCGGGCGAGCAGTACTTC.

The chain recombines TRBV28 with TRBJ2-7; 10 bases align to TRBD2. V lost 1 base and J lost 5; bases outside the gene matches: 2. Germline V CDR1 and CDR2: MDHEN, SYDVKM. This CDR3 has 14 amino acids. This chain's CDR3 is CASSLFTSGNEQYF. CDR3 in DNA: TGTGCCAGCAGTTTATTTACTAGCGGGAACGAGCAGTACTTC.

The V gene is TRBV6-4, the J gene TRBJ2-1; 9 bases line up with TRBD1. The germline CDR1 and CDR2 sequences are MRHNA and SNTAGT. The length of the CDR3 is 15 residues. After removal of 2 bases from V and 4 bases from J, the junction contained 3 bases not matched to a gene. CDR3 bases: TGTGCCAGCAGTGACGGGACAGGGAGTTACAATGAGCAGTTCTTC. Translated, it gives CASSDGTGSYNEQFF.

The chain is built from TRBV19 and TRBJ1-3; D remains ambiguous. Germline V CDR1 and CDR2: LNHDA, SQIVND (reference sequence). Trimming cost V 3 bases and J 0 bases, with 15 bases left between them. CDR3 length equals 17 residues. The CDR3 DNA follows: TGTGCCAGTAGTATCAGTGGAACCCTCCTCTCTGGAAACACCATATATTTT. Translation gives CASSISGTLLSGNTIYF.

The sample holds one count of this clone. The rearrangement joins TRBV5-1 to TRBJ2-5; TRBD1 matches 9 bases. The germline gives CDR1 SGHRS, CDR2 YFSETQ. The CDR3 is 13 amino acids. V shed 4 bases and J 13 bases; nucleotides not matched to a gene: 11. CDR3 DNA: TGCGCCAGCAGCCGGTCCCGGGACAGGGAGTCGTACTTC. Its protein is CASSRSRDRESYF.

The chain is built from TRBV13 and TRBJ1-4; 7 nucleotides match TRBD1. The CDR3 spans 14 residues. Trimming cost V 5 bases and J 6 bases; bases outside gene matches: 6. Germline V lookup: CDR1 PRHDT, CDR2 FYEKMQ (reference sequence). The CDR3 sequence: CASSPRQGDEKLFF. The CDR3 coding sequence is TGTGCCAGCAGCCCTCGACAGGGAGATGAAAAACTGTTTTTT.

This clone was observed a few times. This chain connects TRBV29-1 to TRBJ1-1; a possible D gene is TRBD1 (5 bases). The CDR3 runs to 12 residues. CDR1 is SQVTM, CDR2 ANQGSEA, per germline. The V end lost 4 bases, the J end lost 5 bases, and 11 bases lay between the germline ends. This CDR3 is CSVVGVRTEAFF. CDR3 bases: TGCAGCGTTGTAGGGGTGAGGACTGAAGCTTTCTTT.

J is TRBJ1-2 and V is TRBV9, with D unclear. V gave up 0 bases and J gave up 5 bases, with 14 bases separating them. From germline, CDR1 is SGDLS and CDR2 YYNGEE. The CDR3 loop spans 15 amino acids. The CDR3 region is CASSVEDRTVYGYTF. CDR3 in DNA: TGTGCCAGCAGCGTAGAAGATAGGACGGTTTATGGCTACACCTTC.

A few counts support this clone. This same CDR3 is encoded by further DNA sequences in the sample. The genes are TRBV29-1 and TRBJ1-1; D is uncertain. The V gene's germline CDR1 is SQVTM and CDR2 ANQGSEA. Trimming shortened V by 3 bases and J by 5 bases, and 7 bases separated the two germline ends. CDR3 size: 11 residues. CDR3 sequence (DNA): TGCAGCGTTGACCGGGGTACTGAAGCTTTCTTT. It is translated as CSVDRGTEAFF.

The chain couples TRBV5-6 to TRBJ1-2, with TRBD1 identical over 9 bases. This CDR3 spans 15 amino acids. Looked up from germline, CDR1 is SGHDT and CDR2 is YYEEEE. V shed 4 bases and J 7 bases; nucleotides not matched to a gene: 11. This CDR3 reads CASSGSVQGQGGYTF. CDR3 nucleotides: TGTGCCAGCAGCGGGTCTGTCCAGGGACAGGGTGGCTACACCTTC.

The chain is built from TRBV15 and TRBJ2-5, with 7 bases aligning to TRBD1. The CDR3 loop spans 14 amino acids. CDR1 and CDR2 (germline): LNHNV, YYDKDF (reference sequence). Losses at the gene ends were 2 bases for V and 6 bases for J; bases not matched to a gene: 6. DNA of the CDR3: TGTGCCACCAGCAGATCAGACAGGGCCCAGACCCAGTACTTC. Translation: CATSRSDRAQTQYF.

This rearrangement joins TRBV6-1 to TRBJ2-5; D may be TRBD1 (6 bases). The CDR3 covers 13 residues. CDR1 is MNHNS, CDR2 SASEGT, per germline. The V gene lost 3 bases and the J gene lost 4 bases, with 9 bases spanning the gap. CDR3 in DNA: TGTGCCAGCAGTGATTCAGGGGCAGAGACCCAGTACTTC. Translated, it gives CASSDSGAETQYF.

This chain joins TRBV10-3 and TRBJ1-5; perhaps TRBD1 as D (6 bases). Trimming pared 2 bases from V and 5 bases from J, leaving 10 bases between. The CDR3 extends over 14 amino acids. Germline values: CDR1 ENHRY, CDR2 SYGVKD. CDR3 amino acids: CAISERSGDQPQHF. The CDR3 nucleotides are TGTGCCATCAGTGAGCGCTCAGGGGATCAGCCCCAGCATTTT.

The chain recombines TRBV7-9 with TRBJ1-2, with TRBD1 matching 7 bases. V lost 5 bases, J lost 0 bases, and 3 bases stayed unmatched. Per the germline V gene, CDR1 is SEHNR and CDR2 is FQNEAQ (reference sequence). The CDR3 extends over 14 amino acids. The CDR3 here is CASSPTGTNYGYTF. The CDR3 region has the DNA TGTGCCAGCAGCCCGACAGGGACTAACTATGGCTACACCTTC.

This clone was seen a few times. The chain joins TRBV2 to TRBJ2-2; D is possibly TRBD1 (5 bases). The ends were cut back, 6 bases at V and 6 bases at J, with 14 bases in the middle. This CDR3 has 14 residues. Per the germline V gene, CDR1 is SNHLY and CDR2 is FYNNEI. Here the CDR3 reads CASRLIQVPGELFF. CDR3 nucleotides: TGTGCCAGCAGACTGATACAGGTCCCCGGGGAGCTGTTTTTT.

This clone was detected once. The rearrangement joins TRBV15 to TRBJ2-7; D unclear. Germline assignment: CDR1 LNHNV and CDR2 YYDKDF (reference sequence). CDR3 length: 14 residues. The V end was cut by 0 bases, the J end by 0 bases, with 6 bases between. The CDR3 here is CATSRDPASYEQYF. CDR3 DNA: TGTGCCACCAGCAGAGATCCGGCCTCCTACGAGCAGTACTTC.